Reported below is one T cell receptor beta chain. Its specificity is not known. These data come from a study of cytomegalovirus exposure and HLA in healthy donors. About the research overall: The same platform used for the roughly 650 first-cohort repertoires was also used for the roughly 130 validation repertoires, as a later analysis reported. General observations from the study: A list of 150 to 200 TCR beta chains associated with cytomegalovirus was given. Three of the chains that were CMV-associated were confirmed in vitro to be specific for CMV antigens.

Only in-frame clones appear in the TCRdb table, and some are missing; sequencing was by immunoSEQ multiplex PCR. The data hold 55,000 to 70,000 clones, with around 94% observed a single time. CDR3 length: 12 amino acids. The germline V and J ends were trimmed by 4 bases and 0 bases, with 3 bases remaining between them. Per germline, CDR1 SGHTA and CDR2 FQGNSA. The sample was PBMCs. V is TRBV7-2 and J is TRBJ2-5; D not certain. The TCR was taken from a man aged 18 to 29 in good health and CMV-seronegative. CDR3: CASSSYQETQYF. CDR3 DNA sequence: TGTGCCAGCAGCTCGTACCAAGAGACCCAGTACTTC.